The 21 T cell receptor beta chains listed next were all sequenced from one sample in a study of T-cell memory formation after mild COVID-19. MiXCR, applied by TCRdb to the 5' RACE reads, yields one record per CDR3 protein. The data contain 350,000 to 500,000 distinct CDR3 sequences, under 25% of them seen just once; the ten biggest clones take up approximately 14%. The sequencing input was PBMCs or a T cell subset sorted from them (not recorded which). The receptors here all came from an adult woman who had mild COVID-19 (a few samples of this study predate the infection). Cell type and time point are not known.

This chain joins TRBV7-2 and TRBJ2-3; D perhaps matches TRBD2 (6 bases). CDR3 length equals 16 residues. V was shortened by 4 bases and J by 4 bases, with 18 bases between the two germline ends. In germline, CDR1 is SGHTA, CDR2 FQGNSA. This CDR3 reads CASSSQGWGGADTQYF. The CDR3 DNA is TGTGCCAGCAGCTCTCAAGGGTGGGGAGGTGCAGATACGCAGTATTTT.

The chain recombines TRBV20-1 with TRBJ2-5; D call uncertain. Trimming took 2 bases from V and 2 from J, leaving 21 bases between them. Germline values: CDR1 DFQATT, CDR2 SNEGSKA (reference sequence). This CDR3 spans 17 amino acids. The CDR3 DNA is TGCAGTGCTAGATCACGCCCCGGTCCCCCGACACAAGAGACCCAGTACTTC. Translated, it gives CSARSRPGPPTQETQYF.

There are a few counts of this clonotype. The rearrangement links TRBV27 to TRBJ1-2, with TRBD1 identical over 8 bases. The V and J ends lost 5 bases and 4 bases, in that order; junction bases with no gene match: 9. Germline loops: CDR1 MNHEY, CDR2 SMNVEV (reference sequence). This CDR3 spans 15 amino acids. In DNA, the CDR3 is TGTGCCAGCAGTGTCTCTGACAGGGGTGGCTATGGCTACACCTTC. Translating it yields CASSVSDRGGYGYTF.

The chain couples TRBV7-9 to TRBJ1-2, with 7 bases identical to TRBD1. This CDR3 has 16 residues. Per germline, CDR1 SEHNR and CDR2 FQNEAQ (reference sequence). Trimming took 4 bases from V and 4 from J; bases not matched to a gene: 12. CDR3 region: CASSSGQDPLGYGYTF. As DNA, the CDR3 is TGTGCCAGCAGCTCCGGACAGGACCCCCTTGGCTATGGCTACACCTTC.

This clonotype was counted only a few times. J is TRBJ1-2 and V is TRBV29-1, with D possibly matching TRBD1 (6 bases). CDR3 length: 14 residues. V dropped 4 bases and J dropped 2 bases, with 14 bases sitting between them. Germline V lookup: CDR1 SQVTM, CDR2 ANQGSEA. As DNA, the CDR3 is TGCAGCGTTGGGCGCCCCAGGGGAAACTATGGCTACACCTTC. Encoded protein: CSVGRPRGNYGYTF. The variable domain in full, with the rest retrieved from reference TRBV29-1 and TRBJ1-2, is SAVISQKPSRDICQRGTSLTIQCQVDSQVTMMFWYRQQPGQSLTLIATANQGSEATYESGFVIDKFPISRPNLTFSTLTVSNMSPEDSSIYLCSVGRPRGNYGYTFGSGTRLTVV.

This clonotype was detected a few times. The V call is TRBV3-1, the J call TRBJ2-3; D is ambiguous. The CDR3 has 16 amino acids. CDR1 and CDR2 from the germline V gene are LGHDT and YNNKEL (reference sequence). V gave up 1 base and J gave up 0 bases, with 11 bases separating them. CDR3 protein: CASSQGVASSTDTQYF. The CDR3 DNA follows: TGTGCCAGCAGCCAAGGCGTGGCGTCTAGCACAGATACGCAGTATTTT.

The chain links TRBV20-1 to TRBJ2-3; 12 bases fit TRBD2. Germline CDR1 is DFQATT and CDR2 is SNEGSKA (reference sequence). V was clipped by 2 bases and J by 2 bases; unmatched bases: 2. CDR3 length: 15 amino acids. This chain's CDR3 is CSARRTSGATDTQYF. The CDR3, as DNA: TGCAGTGCTAGACGGACTAGCGGGGCCACAGATACGCAGTATTTT.

This clonotype came up many times. V usage is TRBV5-1 and J usage is TRBJ2-4, with D possibly matching TRBD1 (6 bases). The CDR3 runs to 16 residues. Germline CDR1 reads SGHRS; CDR2 reads YFSETQ. With 0 bases removed from V and 8 bases from J, the gap between germline ends came to 18 bases. In DNA, the CDR3 is TGCGCCAGCAGCTTGGCCAGCACCGCGGCAGGGGACATTCAGTACTTC. Protein sequence: CASSLASTAAGDIQYF.

V usage is TRBV5-1 and J usage is TRBJ2-2; 7 bases line up with TRBD1. V gave up 3 bases and J gave up 2 bases; unmatched junction bases: 7. The CDR3 is made up of 16 amino acids. CDR1 and CDR2 from the germline V gene are SGHRS and YFSETQ. The CDR3 here is CASSSRDSRNTGELFF. Written as DNA, the CDR3 is TGCGCCAGCAGCTCCCGGGACAGCCGAAACACCGGGGAGCTGTTTTTT. Full variable domain (outside the CDR3, taken from reference TRBV5-1 and TRBJ2-2): KAGVTQTPRYLIKTRGQQVTLSCSPISGHRSVSWYQQTPGQGLQFLFEYFSETQRNKGNFPGRFSGRQFSNSRSEMNVSTLELGDSALYLCASSSRDSRNTGELFFGEGSRLTVL.

This clonotype showed up just a few times. V and J are TRBV5-1 and TRBJ2-2; either TRBD1 or TRBD2 may fit D (5 bases each). V gave up 5 bases and J gave up 5 bases, with 13 bases separating them. Germline CDR1 SGHRS, CDR2 YFSETQ. This CDR3 spans 14 amino acids. The CDR3 is CASRTGPRTGELFF. The CDR3 DNA reads TGCGCCAGCAGAACGGGGCCGAGGACCGGGGAGCTGTTTTTT.

This clonotype showed up just a few times. V gene TRBV5-1 combines with J gene TRBJ2-7, with 11 bases aligning to TRBD2. This CDR3 spans 17 amino acids. Germline V gene data show CDR1 as SGHRS and CDR2 as YFSETQ. V shed 4 bases, J shed 6 bases, and the junction held 15 bases outside the gene matches. The DNA of the CDR3 is TGCGCCAGCAGCCCCGCCCTACTAGCGGGGGCCCGGGGCGAGCAGTACTTC. Translated: CASSPALLAGARGEQYF. The full variable domain, its missing parts supplied by reference TRBV5-1 and TRBJ2-7, is KAGVTQTPRYLIKTRGQQVTLSCSPISGHRSVSWYQQTPGQGLQFLFEYFSETQRNKGNFPGRFSGRQFSNSRSEMNVSTLELGDSALYLCASSPALLAGARGEQYFGPGTRLTVT.

This clonotype has just a few counts. The chain links TRBV5-1 to TRBJ2-1; a possible D gene is TRBD2 (6 bases). V gave up 4 bases and J gave up 6 bases, with 23 bases separating them. Germline CDR1 SGHRS, CDR2 YFSETQ. The CDR3 loop spans 17 amino acids. Here the CDR3 DNA reads TGCGCCAGCAGCGGCCCATGGGGGGACCATCCGCGCAATGAGCAGTTCTTC. Amino acids: CASSGPWGDHPRNEQFF.

There are a few counts of this clonotype. The J gene is TRBJ2-7, the V gene TRBV12-3 or TRBV12-4, with 8 bases matching TRBD1. J gave up 0 bases and V 4 bases, and 5 bases lay outside the gene matches. The CDR3 loop spans 15 amino acids. CDR3 coding DNA: TGTGCCAGCAGTTGGAGACAGGGGAGCTCCTACGAGCAGTACTTC. Translation gives CASSWRQGSSYEQYF.

This clonotype was found a few times. The rearrangement uses TRBV29-1 and TRBJ2-3; D possibly corresponds to TRBD2 (6 bases). This CDR3 comprises 13 residues. Germline CDR1 and CDR2: SQVTM and ANQGSEA. Trimming pared 6 bases from V and 4 bases from J, leaving 14 bases between. This chain's CDR3 is CSVGSTSADTQYF. For the CDR3, the DNA is TGCAGCGTCGGTTCGACTAGTGCAGATACGCAGTATTTT.

This clonotype was counted many times. The chain couples TRBV5-1 to TRBJ2-3; 9 bases are a match to TRBD2. The CDR3 length is 15 residues. Trimming cost V 3 bases and J 0 bases; bases outside gene matches: 2. The V gene's germline CDR1 is SGHRS and CDR2 YFSETQ. The CDR3 loop is CASSSSGTSTDTQYF. In nucleotides, the CDR3 is TGCGCCAGCAGCTCTAGCGGGACGAGCACAGATACGCAGTATTTT.

The chain couples TRBV7-7 to TRBJ2-6; the D gene is possibly TRBD2 (6 bases). Germline CDR1 and CDR2: SSHAT and FNYEAQ (reference sequence). The CDR3 covers 13 residues. Written as DNA, the CDR3 is TGTGCTACCTCGGGGGCTGGGGCCAACGTCCTGACTTTC. Translating gives CATSGAGANVLTF.

In this sample, this clonotype turned up a few times. This rearrangement joins TRBV12-3 or TRBV12-4 to TRBJ2-5; D call uncertain. There are 12 residues in the CDR3. Trimming cost V 4 bases and J 3 bases, with 6 bases left between them. CDR3 DNA sequence: TGTGCCAGCAGTTACGGCGAAGAGACCCAGTACTTC. Translation: CASSYGEETQYF.

The rearrangement uses TRBV6-2 or TRBV6-3 and TRBJ1-1; a possible D gene is TRBD1 (5 bases). The V gene lost 6 bases and the J gene lost 4 bases, with 12 bases spanning the gap. There are 13 residues in the CDR3. CDR1 and CDR2 from the germline V gene are MNHEY and SVGEGT. CDR3 coding DNA: TGTGCCAGCAGGACAAGACAGAGCACTGAAGCTTTCTTT. Protein product: CASRTRQSTEAFF.

The chain employs TRBV7-6 and TRBJ2-3, with TRBD2 matching over 7 bases. Germline V CDR1 and CDR2: SGHVS, FNYEAQ. J lost 2 bases, V lost 0 bases, and 2 bases had no gene match. The CDR3 extends over 15 amino acids. The CDR3 DNA reads as TGTGCCAGCAGCTTAGCGGGGGGGACCACAGATACGCAGTATTTT. Its protein product is CASSLAGGTTDTQYF.

This rearrangement joins TRBV9 to TRBJ2-3; TRBD1 matches 9 bases. Germline V gene data show CDR1 as SGDLS and CDR2 as YYNGEE. This CDR3 is built from 15 residues. J gave up 2 bases and V 2 bases, and 3 bases lay outside the gene matches. CDR3 DNA: TGTGCCAGCAGCGTGGGGGACAGGGACACAGATACGCAGTATTTT. Translated, it gives CASSVGDRDTDTQYF. The full variable domain, in which reference TRBV9 and TRBJ2-3 provide the parts outside the CDR3, is DSGVTQTPKHLITATGQRVTLRCSPRSGDLSVYWYQQSLDQGLQFLIQYYNGEERAKGNILERFSAQQFPDLHSELNLSSLELGDSALYFCASSVGDRDTDTQYFGPGTRLTVL.

This chain uses TRBV6-5 with TRBJ2-3; 8 bases fit TRBD1. Trimming took 6 bases from V and 4 from J; bases not matched to a gene: 3. The V gene's germline CDR1 is MNHEY and CDR2 SVGAGI. The CDR3 totals 13 residues. CDR3 DNA: TGTGCCAGCAGAACACAGGGGGCAGATACGCAGTATTTT. This translates into CASRTQGADTQYF.